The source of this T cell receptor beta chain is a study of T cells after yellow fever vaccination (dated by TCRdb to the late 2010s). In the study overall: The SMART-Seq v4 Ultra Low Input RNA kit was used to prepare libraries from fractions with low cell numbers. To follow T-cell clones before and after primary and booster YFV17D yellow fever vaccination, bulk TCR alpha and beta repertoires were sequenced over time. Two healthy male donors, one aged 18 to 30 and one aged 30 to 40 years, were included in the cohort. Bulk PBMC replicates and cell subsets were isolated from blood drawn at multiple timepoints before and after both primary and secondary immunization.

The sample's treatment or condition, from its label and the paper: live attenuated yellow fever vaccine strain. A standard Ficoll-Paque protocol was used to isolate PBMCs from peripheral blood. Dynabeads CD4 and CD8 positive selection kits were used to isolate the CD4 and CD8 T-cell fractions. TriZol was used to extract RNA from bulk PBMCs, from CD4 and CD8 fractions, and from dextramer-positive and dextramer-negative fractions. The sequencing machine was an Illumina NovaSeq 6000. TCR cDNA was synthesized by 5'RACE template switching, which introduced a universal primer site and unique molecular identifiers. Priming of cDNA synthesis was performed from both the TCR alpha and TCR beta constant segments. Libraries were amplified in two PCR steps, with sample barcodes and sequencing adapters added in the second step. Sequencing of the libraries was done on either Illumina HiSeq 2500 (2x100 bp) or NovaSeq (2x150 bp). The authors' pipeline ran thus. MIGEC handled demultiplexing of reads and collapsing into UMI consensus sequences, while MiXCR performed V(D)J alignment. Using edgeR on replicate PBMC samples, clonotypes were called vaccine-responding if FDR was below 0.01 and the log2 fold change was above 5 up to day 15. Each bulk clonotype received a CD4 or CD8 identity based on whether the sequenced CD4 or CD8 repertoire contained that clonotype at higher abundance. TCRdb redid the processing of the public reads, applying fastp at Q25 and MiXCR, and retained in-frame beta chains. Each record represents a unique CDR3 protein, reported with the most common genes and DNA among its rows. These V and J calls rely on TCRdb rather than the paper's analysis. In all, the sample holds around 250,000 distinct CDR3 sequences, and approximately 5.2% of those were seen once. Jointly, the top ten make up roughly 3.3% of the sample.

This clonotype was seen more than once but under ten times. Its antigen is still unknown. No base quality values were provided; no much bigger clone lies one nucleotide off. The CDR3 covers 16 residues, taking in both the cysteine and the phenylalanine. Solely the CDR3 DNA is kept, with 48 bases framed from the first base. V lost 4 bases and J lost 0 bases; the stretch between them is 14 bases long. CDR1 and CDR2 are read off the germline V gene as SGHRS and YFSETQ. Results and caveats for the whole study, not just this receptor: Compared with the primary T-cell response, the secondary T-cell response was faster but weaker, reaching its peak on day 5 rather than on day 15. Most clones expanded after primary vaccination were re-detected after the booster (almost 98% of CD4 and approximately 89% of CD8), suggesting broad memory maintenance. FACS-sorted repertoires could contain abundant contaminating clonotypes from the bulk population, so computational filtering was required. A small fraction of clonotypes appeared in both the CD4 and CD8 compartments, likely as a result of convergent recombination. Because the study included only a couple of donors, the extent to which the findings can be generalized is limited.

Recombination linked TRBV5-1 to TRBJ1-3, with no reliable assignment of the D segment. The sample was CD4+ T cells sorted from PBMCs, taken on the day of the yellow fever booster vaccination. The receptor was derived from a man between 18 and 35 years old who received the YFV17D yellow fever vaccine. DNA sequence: TGCGCCAGCAGCCCTAGTTCATCGTACTCTGGAAACACCATATATTTT. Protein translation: CASSPSSSYSGNTIYF. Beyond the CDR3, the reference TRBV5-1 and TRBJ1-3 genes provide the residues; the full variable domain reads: KAGVTQTPRYLIKTRGQQVTLSCSPISGHRSVSWYQQTPGQGLQFLFEYFSETQRNKGNFPGRFSGRQFSNSRSEMNVSTLELGDSALYLCASSPSSSYSGNTIYFGEGSWLTVV.